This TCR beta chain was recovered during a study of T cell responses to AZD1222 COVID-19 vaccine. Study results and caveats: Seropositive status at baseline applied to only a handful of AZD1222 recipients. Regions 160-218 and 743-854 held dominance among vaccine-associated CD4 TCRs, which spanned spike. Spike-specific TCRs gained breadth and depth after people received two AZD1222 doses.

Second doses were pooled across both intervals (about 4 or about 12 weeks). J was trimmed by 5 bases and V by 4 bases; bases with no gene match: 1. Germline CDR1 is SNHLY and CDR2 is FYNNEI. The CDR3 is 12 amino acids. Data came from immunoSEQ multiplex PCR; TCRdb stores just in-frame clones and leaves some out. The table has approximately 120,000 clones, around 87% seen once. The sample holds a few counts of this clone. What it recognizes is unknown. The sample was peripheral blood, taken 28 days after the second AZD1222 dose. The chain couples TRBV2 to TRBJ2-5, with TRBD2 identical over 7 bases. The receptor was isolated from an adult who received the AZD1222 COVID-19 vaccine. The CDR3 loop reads CASSVSGETQYF. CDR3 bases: TGTGCCAGCAGTGTTAGCGGGGAGACCCAGTACTTC.